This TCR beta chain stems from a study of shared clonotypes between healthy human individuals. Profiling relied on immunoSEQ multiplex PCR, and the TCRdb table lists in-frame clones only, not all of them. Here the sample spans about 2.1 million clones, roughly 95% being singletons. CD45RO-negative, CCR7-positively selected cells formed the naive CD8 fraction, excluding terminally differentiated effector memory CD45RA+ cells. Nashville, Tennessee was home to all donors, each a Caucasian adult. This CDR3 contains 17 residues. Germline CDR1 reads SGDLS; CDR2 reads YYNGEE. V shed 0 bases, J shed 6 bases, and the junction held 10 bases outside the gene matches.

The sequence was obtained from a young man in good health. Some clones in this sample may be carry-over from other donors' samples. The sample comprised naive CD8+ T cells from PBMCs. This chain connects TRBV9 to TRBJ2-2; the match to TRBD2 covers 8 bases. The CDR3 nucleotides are TGTGCCAGCAGCGTAGACGTAGCGGGGAGGGCCGCCGGGGAGCTGTTTTTT. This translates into CASSVDVAGRAAGELFF.